The sequence of this TCR beta chain was determined in a study of memory CD4+ T cells and cytomegalovirus serostatus. Sequencing was performed with immunoSEQ multiplex PCR; in TCRdb, only in-frame clones are kept and a portion is missing. The data contain some 50,000 clones, around four fifths of them singletons. V was clipped by 3 bases and J by 3 bases; unmatched bases: 1. From germline, CDR1 is KGHSH and CDR2 LQKENI. The CDR3 covers 14 residues. The sort gate was single viable CD3+CD4+CD8-CD45RO+ cells for memory CD4+ T cells. The sequence was collected from an adult in good health and CMV-seropositive. The rearrangement links TRBV18 to TRBJ2-3; 9 nucleotides agree with TRBD2. The sequenced sample consisted of memory CD4+ T cells from blood. In DNA form, the CDR3 reads TGTGCCAGCTCACCTAGCGGGGGAACAGATACGCAGTATTTT. This translates into CASSPSGGTDTQYF.